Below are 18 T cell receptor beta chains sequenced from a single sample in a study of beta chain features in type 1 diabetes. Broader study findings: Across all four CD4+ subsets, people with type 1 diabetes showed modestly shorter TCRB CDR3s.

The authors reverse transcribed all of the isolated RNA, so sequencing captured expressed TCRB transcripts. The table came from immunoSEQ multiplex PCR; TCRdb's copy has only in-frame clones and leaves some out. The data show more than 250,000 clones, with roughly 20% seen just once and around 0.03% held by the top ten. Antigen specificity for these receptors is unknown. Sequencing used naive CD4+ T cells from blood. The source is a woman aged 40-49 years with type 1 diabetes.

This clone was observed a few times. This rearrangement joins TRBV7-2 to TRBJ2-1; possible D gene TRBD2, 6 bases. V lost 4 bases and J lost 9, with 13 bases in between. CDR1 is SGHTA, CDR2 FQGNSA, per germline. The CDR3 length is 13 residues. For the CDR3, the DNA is TGTGCCAGCAGCTCTCCCCCCGGGGGTGAGCAGTTCTTC. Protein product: CASSSPPGGEQFF.

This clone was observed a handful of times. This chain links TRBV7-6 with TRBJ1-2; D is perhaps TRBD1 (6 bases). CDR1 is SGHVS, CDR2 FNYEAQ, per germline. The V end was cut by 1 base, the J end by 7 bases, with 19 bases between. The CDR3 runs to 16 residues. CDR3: CASSLVEGGQASGYTF. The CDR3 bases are TGTGCCAGCAGCTTAGTGGAGGGGGGGCAGGCGTCTGGCTACACCTTC.

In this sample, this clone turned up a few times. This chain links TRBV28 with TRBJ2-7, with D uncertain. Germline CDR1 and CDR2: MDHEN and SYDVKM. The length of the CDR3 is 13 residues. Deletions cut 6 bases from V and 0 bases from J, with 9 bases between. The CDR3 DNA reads TGTGCCAGCAGGGCGGTTAGCTCCTACGAGCAGTACTTC. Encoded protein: CASRAVSSYEQYF.

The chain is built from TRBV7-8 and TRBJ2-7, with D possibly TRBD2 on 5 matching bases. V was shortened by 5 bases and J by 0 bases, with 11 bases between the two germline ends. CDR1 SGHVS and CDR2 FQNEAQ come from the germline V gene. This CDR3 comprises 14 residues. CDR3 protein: CASSPSRDSYEQYF. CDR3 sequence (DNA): TGTGCCAGCAGCCCGTCCCGGGACTCCTACGAGCAGTACTTC.

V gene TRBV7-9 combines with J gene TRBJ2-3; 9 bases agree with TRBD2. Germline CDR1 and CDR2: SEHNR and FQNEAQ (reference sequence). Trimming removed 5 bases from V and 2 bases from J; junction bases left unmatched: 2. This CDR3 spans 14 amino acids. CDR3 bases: TGTGCCAGCAGCCGACTAGCGGACACAGATACGCAGTATTTT. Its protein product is CASSRLADTDTQYF.

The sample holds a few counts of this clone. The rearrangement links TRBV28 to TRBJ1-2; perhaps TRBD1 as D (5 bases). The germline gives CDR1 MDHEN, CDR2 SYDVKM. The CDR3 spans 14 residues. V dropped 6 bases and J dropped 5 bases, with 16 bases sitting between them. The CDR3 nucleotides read TGTGCCAGCAGCTTACCCCGGGACTCGTATGGCTACACCTTC. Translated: CASSLPRDSYGYTF.

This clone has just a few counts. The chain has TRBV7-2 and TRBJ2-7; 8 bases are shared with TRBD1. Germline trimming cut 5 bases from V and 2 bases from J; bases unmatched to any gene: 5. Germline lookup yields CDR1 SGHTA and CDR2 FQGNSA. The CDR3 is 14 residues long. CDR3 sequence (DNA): TGTGCCAGCAGCCGCGGACAGGGTACCTACGAGCAGTACTTC. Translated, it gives CASSRGQGTYEQYF.

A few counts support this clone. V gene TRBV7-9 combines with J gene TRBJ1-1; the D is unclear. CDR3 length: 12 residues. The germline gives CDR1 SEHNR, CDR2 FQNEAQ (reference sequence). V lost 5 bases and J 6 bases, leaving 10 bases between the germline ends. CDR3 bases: TGTGCCAGCAGCCCGGCTGGGCCTGAAGCTTTCTTT. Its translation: CASSPAGPEAFF. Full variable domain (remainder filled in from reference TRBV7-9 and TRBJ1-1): DTGVSQNPRHKITKRGQNVTFRCDPISEHNRLYWYRQTLGQGPEFLTYFQNEAQLEKSRLLSDRFSAERPKGSFSTLEIQRTEQGDSAMYLCASSPAGPEAFFGQGTRLTVV.

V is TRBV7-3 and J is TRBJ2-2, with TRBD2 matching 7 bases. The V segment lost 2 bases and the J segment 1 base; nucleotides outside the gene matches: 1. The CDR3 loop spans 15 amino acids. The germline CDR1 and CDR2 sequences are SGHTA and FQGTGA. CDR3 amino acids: CASSLASGNTGELFF. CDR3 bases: TGTGCCAGCAGCTTAGCTAGCGGGAACACCGGGGAGCTGTTTTTT.

CDR3: CASSVAGLPNEKLFF. The CDR3 DNA reads TGTGCCAGCAGCGTAGCTGGGCTCCCAAATGAAAAACTGTTTTTT. The chain joins TRBV9 to TRBJ1-4; no clear D. Germline CDR1 is SGDLS and CDR2 is YYNGEE. Trimming stripped 0 bases from V and 5 bases from J, with 11 bases between. CDR3 length equals 15 residues.

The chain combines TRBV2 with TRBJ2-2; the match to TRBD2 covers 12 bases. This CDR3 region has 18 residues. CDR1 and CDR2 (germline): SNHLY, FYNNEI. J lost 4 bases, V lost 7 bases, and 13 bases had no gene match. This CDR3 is CASTGTVLAGGTTGELFF. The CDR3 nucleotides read TGTGCCAGCACCGGGACCGTGCTAGCGGGGGGGACCACCGGGGAGCTGTTTTTT.

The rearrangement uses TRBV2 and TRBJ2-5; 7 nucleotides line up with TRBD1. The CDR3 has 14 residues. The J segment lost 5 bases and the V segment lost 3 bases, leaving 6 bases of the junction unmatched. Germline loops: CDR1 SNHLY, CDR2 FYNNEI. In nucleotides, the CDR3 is TGTGCCAGCAGTGAGGAACAGGGGATTGAGACCCAGTACTTC. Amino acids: CASSEEQGIETQYF.

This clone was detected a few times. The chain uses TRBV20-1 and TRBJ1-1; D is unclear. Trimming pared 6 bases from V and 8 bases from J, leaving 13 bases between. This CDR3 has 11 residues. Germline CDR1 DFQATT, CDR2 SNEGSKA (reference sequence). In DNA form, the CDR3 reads TGCAGTGCAACTAGGTCAGGAGAAGCTTTCTTT. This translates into CSATRSGEAFF.

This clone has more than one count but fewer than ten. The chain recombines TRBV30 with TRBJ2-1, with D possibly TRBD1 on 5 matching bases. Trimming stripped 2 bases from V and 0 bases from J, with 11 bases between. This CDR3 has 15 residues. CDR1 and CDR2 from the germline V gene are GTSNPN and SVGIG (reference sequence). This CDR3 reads CAWSWGPSSYNEQFF. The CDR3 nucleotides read TGTGCCTGGAGTTGGGGCCCTAGCTCCTACAATGAGCAGTTCTTC.

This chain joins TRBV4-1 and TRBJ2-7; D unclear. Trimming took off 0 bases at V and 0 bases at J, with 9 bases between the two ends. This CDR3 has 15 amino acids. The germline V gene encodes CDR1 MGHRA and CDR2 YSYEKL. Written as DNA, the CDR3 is TGCGCCAGCAGCCAAGAAGGTCAGCGCTCCTACGAGCAGTACTTC. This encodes CASSQEGQRSYEQYF.

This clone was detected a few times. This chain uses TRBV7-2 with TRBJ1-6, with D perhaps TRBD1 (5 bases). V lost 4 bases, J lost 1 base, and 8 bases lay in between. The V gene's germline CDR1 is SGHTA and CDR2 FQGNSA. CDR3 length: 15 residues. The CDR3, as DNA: TGTGCCAGCAGCTCGTCAGGGTCCTATAATTCACCCCTCCACTTT. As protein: CASSSSGSYNSPLHF.

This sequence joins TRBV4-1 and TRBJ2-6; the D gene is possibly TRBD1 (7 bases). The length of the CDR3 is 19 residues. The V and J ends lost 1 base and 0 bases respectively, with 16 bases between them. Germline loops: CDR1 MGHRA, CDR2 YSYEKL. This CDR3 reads CASSQVRGDSSSGANVLTF. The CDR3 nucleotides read TGCGCCAGCAGCCAAGTAAGGGGGGACAGTTCCTCTGGGGCCAACGTCCTGACTTTC.

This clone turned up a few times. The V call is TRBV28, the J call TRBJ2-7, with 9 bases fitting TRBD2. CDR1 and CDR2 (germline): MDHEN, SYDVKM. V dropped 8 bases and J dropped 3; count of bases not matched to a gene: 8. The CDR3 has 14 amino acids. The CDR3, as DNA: TGTGCCAGCCAGCCTAGCGGGGTTCTCTACGAGCAGTACTTC. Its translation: CASQPSGVLYEQYF.